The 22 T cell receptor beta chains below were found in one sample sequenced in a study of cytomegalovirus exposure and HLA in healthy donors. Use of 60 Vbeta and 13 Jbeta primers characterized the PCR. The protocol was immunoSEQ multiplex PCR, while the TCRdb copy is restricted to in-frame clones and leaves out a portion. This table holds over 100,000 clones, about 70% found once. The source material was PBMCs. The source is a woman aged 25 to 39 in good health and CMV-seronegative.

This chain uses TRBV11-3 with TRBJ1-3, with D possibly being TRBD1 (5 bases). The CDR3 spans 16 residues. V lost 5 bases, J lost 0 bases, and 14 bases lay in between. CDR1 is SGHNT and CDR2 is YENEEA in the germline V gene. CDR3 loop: CASSPQGSFSGNTIYF. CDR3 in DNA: TGTGCCAGCAGCCCCCAGGGCTCCTTCTCTGGAAACACCATATATTTT.

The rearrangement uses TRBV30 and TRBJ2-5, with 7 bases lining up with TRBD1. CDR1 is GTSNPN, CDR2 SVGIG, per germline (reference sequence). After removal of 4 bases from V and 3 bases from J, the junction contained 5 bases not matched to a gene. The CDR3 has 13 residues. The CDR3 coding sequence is TGTGCCTGGAAGGGGACAGAAAAAGAGACCCAGTACTTC. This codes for CAWKGTEKETQYF.

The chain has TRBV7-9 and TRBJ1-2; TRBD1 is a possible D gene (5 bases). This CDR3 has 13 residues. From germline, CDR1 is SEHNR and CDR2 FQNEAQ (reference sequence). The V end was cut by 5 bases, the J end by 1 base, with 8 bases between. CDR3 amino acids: CASSVDSNYGYTF. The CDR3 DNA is TGTGCCAGCAGCGTCGACAGTAACTATGGCTACACCTTC.

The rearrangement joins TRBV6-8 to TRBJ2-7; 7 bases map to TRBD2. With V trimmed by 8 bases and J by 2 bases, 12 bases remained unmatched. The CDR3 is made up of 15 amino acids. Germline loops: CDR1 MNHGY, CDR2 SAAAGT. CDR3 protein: CASADPLAVAYEQYF. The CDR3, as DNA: TGTGCCAGCGCAGATCCCCTAGCGGTAGCCTACGAGCAGTACTTC.

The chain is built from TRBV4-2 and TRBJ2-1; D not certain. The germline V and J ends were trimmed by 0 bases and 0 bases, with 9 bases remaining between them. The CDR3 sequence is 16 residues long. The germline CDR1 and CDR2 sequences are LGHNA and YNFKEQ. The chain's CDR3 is CASSQDPPGSYNEQFF. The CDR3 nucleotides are TGTGCCAGCAGCCAAGACCCCCCGGGCTCCTACAATGAGCAGTTCTTC.

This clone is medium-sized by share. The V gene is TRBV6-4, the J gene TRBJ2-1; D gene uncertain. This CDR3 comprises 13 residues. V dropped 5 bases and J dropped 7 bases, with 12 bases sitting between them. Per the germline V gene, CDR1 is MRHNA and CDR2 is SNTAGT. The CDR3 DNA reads TGTGCCAGCAGTCTAGAAGATAGGAATGAGCAGTTCTTC. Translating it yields CASSLEDRNEQFF.

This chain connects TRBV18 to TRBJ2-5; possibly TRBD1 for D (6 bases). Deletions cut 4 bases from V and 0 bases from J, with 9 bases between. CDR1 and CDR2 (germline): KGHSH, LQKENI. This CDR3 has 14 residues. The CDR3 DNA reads TGTGCCAGCTCACGACAGGTTAACCAAGAGACCCAGTACTTC. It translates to CASSRQVNQETQYF.

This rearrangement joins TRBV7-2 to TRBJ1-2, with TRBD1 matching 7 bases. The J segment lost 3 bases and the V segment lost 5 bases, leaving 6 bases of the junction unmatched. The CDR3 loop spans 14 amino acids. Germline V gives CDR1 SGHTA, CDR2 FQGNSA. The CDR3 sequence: CASSLTGMYYGYTF. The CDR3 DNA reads TGTGCCAGCAGCCTGACAGGGATGTACTATGGCTACACCTTC. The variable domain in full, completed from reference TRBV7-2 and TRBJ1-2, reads GAGVSQSPSNKVTEKGKDVELRCDPISGHTALYWYRQSLGQGLEFLIYFQGNSAPDKSGLPSDRFSAERTGGSVSTLTIQRTQQEDSAVYLCASSLTGMYYGYTFGSGTRLTVV.

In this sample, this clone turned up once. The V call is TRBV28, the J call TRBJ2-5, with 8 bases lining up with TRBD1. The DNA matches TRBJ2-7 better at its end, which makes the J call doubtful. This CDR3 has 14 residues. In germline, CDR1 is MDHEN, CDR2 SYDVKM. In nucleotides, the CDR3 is TGTGCCTCACAGGGGGTCGGATCCTCCTACGAGCAGTACTTC. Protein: CASQGVGSSYEQYF.

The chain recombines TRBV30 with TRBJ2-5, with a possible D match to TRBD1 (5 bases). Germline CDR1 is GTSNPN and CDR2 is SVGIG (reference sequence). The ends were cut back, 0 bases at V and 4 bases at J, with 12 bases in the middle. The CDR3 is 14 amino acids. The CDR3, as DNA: TGTGCCTGGAGTGTAAGTGAGACAGTAGAGACCCAGTACTTC. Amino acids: CAWSVSETVETQYF. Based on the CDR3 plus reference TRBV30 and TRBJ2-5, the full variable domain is SQTIHQWPATLVQPVGSPLSLECTVEGTSNPNLYWYRQAAGRGLQLLFYSVGIGQISSEVPQNLSASRPQDRQFILSSKKLLLSDSGFYLCAWSVSETVETQYFGPGTRLLVL.

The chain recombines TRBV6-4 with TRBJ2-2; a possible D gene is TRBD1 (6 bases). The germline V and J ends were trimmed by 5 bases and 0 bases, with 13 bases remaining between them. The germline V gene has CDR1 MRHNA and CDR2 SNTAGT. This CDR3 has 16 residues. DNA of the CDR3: TGTGCCAGCAGTAGCAGGGGCCATCCGAACACCGGGGAGCTGTTTTTT. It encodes CASSSRGHPNTGELFF.

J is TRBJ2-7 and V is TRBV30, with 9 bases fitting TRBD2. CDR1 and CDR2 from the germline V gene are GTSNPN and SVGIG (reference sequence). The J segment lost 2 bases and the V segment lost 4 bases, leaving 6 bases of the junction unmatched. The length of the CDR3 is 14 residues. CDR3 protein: CAWTSTSGPYEQYF. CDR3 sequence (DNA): TGTGCCTGGACCTCGACTAGCGGACCCTACGAGCAGTACTTC.

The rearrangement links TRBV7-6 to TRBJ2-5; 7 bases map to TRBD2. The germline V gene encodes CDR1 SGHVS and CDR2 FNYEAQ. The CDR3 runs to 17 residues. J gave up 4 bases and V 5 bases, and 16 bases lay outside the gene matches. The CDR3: CASSRPAGVEIRETQYF. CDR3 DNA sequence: TGTGCCAGCAGCCGTCCGGCGGGAGTAGAGATCAGAGAGACCCAGTACTTC.

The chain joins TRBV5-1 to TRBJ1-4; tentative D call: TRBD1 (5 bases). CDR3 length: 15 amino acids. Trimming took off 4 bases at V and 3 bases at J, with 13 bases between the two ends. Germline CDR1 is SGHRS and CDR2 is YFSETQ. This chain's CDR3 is CASSPTTASNEKLFF. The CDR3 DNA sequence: TGCGCCAGCAGCCCCACGACAGCATCTAATGAAAAACTGTTTTTT.

The CDR3 DNA follows: TGTGCCAGCAGCCCGGACAGGGGTATTCATTCACCCCTCCACTTT. Amino acid sequence: CASSPDRGIHSPLHF. The chain carries TRBV5-6 and TRBJ1-6; TRBD1 matches at 9 bases. The J segment lost 8 bases and the V segment lost 4 bases, leaving 7 bases of the junction unmatched. Per the germline V gene, CDR1 is SGHDT and CDR2 is YYEEEE. The CDR3 runs 15 residues. The full variable domain, completed using reference TRBV5-6 and TRBJ1-6, is DAGVTQSPTHLIKTRGQQVTLRCSPKSGHDTVSWYQQALGQGPQFIFQYYEEEERQRGNFPDRFSGHQFPNYSSELNVNALLLGDSALYLCASSPDRGIHSPLHFGNGTRLTVT.

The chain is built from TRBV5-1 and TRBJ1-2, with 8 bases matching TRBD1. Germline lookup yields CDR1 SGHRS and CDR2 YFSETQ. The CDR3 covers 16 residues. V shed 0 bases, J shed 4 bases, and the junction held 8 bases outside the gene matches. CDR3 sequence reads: CASSLGTQGAGYGYTF. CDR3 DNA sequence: TGCGCCAGCAGCTTGGGGACTCAGGGGGCGGGCTATGGCTACACCTTC.

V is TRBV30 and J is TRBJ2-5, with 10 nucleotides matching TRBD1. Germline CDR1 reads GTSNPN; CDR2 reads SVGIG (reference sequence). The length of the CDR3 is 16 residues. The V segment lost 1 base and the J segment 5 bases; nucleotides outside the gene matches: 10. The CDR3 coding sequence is TGTGCCTGGAGTGGCCACCTGGGACAGGGGAGTGAGACCCAGTACTTC. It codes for CAWSGHLGQGSETQYF.

In DNA form, the CDR3 reads TGTGCCAGCTGCCGGACAGGTGGAGATGGCTACACCTTC. This codes for CASCRTGGDGYTF. The chain uses TRBV2 and TRBJ1-2; 7 nucleotides align to TRBD1. Trimming took 8 bases from V and 6 from J; bases not matched to a gene: 9. Germline V gene data show CDR1 as SNHLY and CDR2 as FYNNEI. CDR3 size: 13 residues. Looking up the rest from reference TRBV2 and TRBJ1-2 gives the full variable domain: EPEVTQTPSHQVTQMGQEVILRCVPISNHLYFYWYRQILGQKVEFLVSFYNNEISEKSEIFDDQFSVERPDGSNFTLKIRSTKLEDSAMYFCASCRTGGDGYTFGSGTRLTVV.

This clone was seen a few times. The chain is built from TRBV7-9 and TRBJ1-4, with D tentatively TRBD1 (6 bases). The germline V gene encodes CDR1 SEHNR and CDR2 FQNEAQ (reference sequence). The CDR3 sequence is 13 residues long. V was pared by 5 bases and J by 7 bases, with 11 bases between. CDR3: CASSLVQGEKLFF. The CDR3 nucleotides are TGTGCCAGCAGCCTGGTACAGGGTGAAAAACTGTTTTTT.

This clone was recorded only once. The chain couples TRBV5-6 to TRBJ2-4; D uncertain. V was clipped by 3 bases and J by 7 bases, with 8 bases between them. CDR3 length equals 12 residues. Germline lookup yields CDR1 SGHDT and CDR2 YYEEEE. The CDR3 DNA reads TGTGCCAGCAGCTCAACTGATAACATTCAGTACTTC. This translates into CASSSTDNIQYF.

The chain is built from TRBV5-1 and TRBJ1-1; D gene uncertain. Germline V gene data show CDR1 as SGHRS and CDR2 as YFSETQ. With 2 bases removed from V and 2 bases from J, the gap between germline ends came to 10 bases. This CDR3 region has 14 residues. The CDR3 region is CASSFSESNTEAFF. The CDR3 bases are TGCGCCAGCAGCTTTAGCGAATCAAACACTGAAGCTTTCTTT.

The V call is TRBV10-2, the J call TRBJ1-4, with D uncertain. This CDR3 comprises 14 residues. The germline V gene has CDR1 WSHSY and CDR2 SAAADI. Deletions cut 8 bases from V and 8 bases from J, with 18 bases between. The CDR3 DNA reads TGCGCCAGCCTAAAGGACGGGAGAGGGGAAAAACTGTTTTTT. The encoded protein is CASLKDGRGEKLFF.